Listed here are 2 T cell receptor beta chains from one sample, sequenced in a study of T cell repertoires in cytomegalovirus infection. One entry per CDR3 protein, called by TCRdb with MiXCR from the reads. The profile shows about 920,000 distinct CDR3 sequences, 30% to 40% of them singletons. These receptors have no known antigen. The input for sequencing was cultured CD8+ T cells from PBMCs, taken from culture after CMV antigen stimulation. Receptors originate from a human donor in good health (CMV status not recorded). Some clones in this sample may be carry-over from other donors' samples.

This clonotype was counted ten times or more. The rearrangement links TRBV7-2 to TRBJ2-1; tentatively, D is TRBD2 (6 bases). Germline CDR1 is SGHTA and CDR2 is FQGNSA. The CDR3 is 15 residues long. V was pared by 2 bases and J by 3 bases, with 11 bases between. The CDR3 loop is CASSLNGLLYNEQFF. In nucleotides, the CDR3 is TGTGCCAGCAGCTTAAACGGACTACTCTACAATGAGCAGTTCTTC.

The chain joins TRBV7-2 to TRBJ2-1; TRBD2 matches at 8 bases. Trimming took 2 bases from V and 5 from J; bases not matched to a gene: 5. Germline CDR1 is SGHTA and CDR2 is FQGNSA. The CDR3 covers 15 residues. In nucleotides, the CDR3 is TGTGCCAGCAGCTTAAATCGGGGGGGAAACAATGAGCAGTTCTTC. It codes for CASSLNRGGNNEQFF.